This entry is about one T cell receptor (beta chain). The data were obtained in a study of blood T cell repertoires in COVID-19. Study-wide context: Samples of COVID-19 (acute and convalescent) were obtained from the United States, Italy and Spain. From T cells, B-cell-depleted T cells, or PBMCs came the material, which was cDNA or gDNA.

V lost 4 bases to trimming and J lost 7 bases; unmatched junction nucleotides: 8. The CDR3 runs 15 residues. Germline-derived CDR1 and CDR2 are SGHDT and YYEEEE. In the study's own analysis: Reference gene primer amplification yielded estimated nucleated cell counts. Sequencing used immunoSEQ multiplex PCR; TCRdb keeps in-frame clones, though not all of them. V and J calls plus clone size are reproduced from that table; the DNA served to infer D and trimming. The data hold some 200,000 clones, with approximately 86% observed a single time. The source is a man between 18 and 35 years old with active or convalescent COVID-19. The sample taken for sequencing was peripheral blood. The chain has TRBV5-6 and TRBJ2-1, with 10 bases fitting TRBD2. CDR3 sequence: CASSHLSGRGNEQFF. Here the CDR3 DNA reads TGTGCCAGCAGCCACTTGAGCGGGAGGGGTAATGAGCAGTTCTTC.